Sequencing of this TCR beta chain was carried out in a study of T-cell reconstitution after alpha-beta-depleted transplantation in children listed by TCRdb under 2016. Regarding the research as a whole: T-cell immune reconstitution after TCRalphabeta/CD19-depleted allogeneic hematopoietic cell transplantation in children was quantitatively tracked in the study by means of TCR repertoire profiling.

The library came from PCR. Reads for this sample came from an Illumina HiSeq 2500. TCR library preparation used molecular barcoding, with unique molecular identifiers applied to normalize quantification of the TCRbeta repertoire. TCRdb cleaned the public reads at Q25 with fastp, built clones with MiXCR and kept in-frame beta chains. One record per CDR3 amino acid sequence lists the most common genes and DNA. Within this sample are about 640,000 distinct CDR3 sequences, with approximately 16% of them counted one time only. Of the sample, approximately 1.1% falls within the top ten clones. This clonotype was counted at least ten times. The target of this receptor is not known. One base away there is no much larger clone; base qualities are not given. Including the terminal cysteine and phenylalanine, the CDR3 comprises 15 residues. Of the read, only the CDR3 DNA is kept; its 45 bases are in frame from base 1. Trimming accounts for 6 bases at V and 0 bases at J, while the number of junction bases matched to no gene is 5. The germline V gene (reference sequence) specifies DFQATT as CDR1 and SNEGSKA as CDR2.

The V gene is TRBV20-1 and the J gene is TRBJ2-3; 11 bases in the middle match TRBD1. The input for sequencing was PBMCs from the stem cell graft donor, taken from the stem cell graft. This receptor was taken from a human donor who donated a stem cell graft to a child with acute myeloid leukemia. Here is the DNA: TGCAGTGCCCTTGGACAGGGGGCTAGCACAGATACGCAGTATTTT. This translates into CSALGQGASTDTQYF.